These 25 T cell receptor beta chains were sequenced from one sample in a study of blood T cell repertoires in COVID-19. TCRdb's copy holds only in-frame clones and misses some; the assay was immunoSEQ multiplex PCR. Of 150,000 or so clones in the sample, 70% to 85% are singletons; the top ten hold about 15%. Material for sequencing was PBMCs or T cells enriched from blood (not recorded which). Every receptor here comes from a man in his fifties who had recovered from COVID-19.

The chain couples TRBV9 to TRBJ2-3; TRBD1 matches at 7 bases. The germline gives CDR1 SGDLS, CDR2 YYNGEE. This CDR3 is built from 16 residues. After removal of 2 bases from V and 2 bases from J, the junction contained 8 bases not matched to a gene. CDR3 DNA: TGTGCCAGCAGCGTCTCCGGGACAGAGCTCACAGATACGCAGTATTTT. It encodes CASSVSGTELTDTQYF.

Concerning this clone: Its ends do not fully match the called genes, so a read error is possible. The chain joins TRBV3-1 (or the pseudogene TRBV3-2) to TRBJ1-1; D is unresolved. Germline CDR1 and CDR2: LGHDT and YNNKEL (reference sequence). The CDR3 runs 14 residues. The CDR3 DNA follows: TGTGCCAGCAGTCAAGGCGCCCGGAACACTGAAGCTTTCTTT. Encoded protein: CASSQGARNTEAFF.

V and J are TRBV7-9 and TRBJ2-2; maybe TRBD1 (6 bases). This CDR3 comprises 15 residues. CDR1 is SEHNR and CDR2 is FQNEAQ in the germline V gene (reference sequence). V lost 3 bases and J lost 0, with 8 bases in between. The CDR3 here is CASSFEGANTGELFF. In DNA, the CDR3 is TGTGCCAGCAGCTTTGAGGGGGCGAACACCGGGGAGCTGTTTTTT.

V and J are TRBV9 and TRBJ2-1; 8 nucleotides match TRBD2. V dropped 0 bases and J dropped 4; count of bases not matched to a gene: 6. CDR1 SGDLS and CDR2 YYNGEE come from the germline V gene. The CDR3 runs 16 residues. The CDR3 region is CASSVGGGGSYNEQFF. The CDR3, as DNA: TGTGCCAGCAGCGTAGGTGGCGGGGGGTCTTACAATGAGCAGTTCTTC.

The chain combines TRBV19 with TRBJ1-1; 7 bases line up with TRBD1. Looked up from germline, CDR1 is LNHDA and CDR2 is SQIVND (reference sequence). This CDR3 is 16 amino acids long. V shed 3 bases, J shed 7 bases, and the junction held 14 bases outside the gene matches. The CDR3 bases are TGTGCCAGTAGTATGAGAGGGGGCAGGGTGAGAGTTGAAGCTTTCTTT. The encoded protein is CASSMRGGRVRVEAFF.

V gene TRBV25-1 combines with J gene TRBJ1-6; tentatively, D is TRBD1 (6 bases). The V gene lost 2 bases and the J gene lost 10 bases, with 12 bases spanning the gap. The CDR3 contains 14 residues. Germline lookup yields CDR1 MGHDK and CDR2 SYGVNS. The CDR3 coding sequence is TGTGCCAGCAGTGAAAACAGGGATGACTCACCCCTCCACTTT. The encoded protein is CASSENRDDSPLHF. The variable domain in full, completed from reference TRBV25-1 and TRBJ1-6, reads EADIYQTPRYLVIGTGKKITLECSQTMGHDKMYWYQQDPGMELHLIHYSYGVNSTEKGDLSSESTVSRIRTEHFPLTLESARPSHTSQYLCASSENRDDSPLHFGNGTRLTVT.

This clone was detected only a few times. This rearrangement joins TRBV5-1 to TRBJ2-3; D possibly corresponds to TRBD2 (5 bases). Trimming took 5 bases from V and 2 from J, leaving 21 bases between them. The CDR3 is 17 amino acids. Germline V lookup: CDR1 SGHRS, CDR2 YFSETQ. CDR3 nucleotides: TGCGCCAGCAGTCCATCCTCTCGGCCAGCGGTCACAGATACGCAGTATTTT. Protein product: CASSPSSRPAVTDTQYF. The variable domain in full, completed from reference TRBV5-1 and TRBJ2-3, reads KAGVTQTPRYLIKTRGQQVTLSCSPISGHRSVSWYQQTPGQGLQFLFEYFSETQRNKGNFPGRFSGRQFSNSRSEMNVSTLELGDSALYLCASSPSSRPAVTDTQYFGPGTRLTVL.

This clone was seen once. The rearrangement links TRBV2 to TRBJ2-3; D may be TRBD1 (5 bases). CDR1 and CDR2 (germline): SNHLY, FYNNEI. CDR3 length: 14 amino acids. Trimming took 4 bases from V and 2 from J, leaving 10 bases between them. CDR3 nucleotides: TGTGCCAGCAGTGCGGGCAGGGCCACAGATACGCAGTATTTT. Protein: CASSAGRATDTQYF.

The chain employs TRBV3-1 (or the pseudogene TRBV3-2) and TRBJ2-6, with TRBD1 identical over 11 bases. Germline lookup yields CDR1 LGHDT and CDR2 YNNKEL (reference sequence). V lost 4 bases, J lost 0 bases, and 5 bases stayed unmatched. The CDR3 spans 18 residues. The CDR3 loop reads CASSPRTGGVSGANVLTF. CDR3 coding DNA: TGTGCCAGCAGCCCTCGGACAGGGGGCGTCTCTGGGGCCAACGTCCTGACTTTC.

The chain recombines TRBV11-2 with TRBJ2-2; tentative D call: TRBD1 (5 bases). The germline V gene encodes CDR1 SGHAT and CDR2 FQNNGV. The V gene lost 1 base and the J gene lost 5 bases, with 11 bases spanning the gap. The CDR3 is 15 amino acids. As DNA, the CDR3 is TGTGCCAGCAGCTTAGTCCAGGGAAGGACCGGGGAGCTGTTTTTT. Amino acid sequence: CASSLVQGRTGELFF.

This clone has a handful of counts. The chain couples TRBV28 to TRBJ2-3; 12 nucleotides match TRBD1. This CDR3 is 19 amino acids long. Trimming cost V 2 bases and J 2 bases; bases outside gene matches: 11. Germline CDR1 reads MDHEN; CDR2 reads SYDVKM. In DNA form, the CDR3 reads TGTGCCAGCAGTTTACCGGGACAGGGGGCTCTCCCCGACACAGATACGCAGTATTTT. Translated, it gives CASSLPGQGALPDTDTQYF.

V usage is TRBV6-5 and J usage is TRBJ1-5; 8 bases match TRBD1. In germline, CDR1 is MNHEY, CDR2 SVGAGI. The CDR3 has 13 amino acids. With V trimmed by 6 bases and J by 7 bases, 5 bases remained unmatched. The CDR3 loop is CASSRQGAQPQHF. CDR3 DNA: TGTGCCAGCAGCAGGCAGGGGGCCCAGCCCCAGCATTTT.

The gene calls are TRBV10-3 and TRBJ1-4; TRBD1 is a possible D gene (5 bases). Per germline, CDR1 ENHRY and CDR2 SYGVKD. The CDR3 sequence is 13 residues long. V dropped 6 bases and J dropped 8 bases, with 13 bases sitting between them. Here the CDR3 reads CAIRGGEKEKLFF. The CDR3 region has the DNA TGTGCCATCAGGGGGGGGGAGAAGGAAAAACTGTTTTTT.

This clone was found a few times. The chain recombines TRBV5-4 with TRBJ2-1; TRBD1 aligns across 7 bases. This CDR3 contains 14 residues. The germline CDR1 and CDR2 sequences are SGHNT and YYREEE (reference sequence). Trimming cost V 6 bases and J 7 bases; bases outside gene matches: 10. CDR3 amino acids: CASNDRAIRNEQFF. CDR3 coding DNA: TGTGCCAGCAACGACAGGGCGATTCGTAATGAGCAGTTCTTC.

The rearrangement uses TRBV2 and TRBJ1-2, with D unresolved. CDR1 SNHLY and CDR2 FYNNEI come from the germline V gene. Trimming shortened V by 4 bases and J by 0 bases, and 9 bases separated the two germline ends. The CDR3 totals 14 residues. The CDR3 spells CASSAQTANYGYTF. CDR3 in DNA: TGTGCCAGCAGTGCCCAAACAGCTAACTATGGCTACACCTTC.

The CDR3 is CASSLAGDTDTQYF. The CDR3 nucleotides are TGTGCCAGCAGCCTGGCGGGGGACACAGATACGCAGTATTTT. The V gene is TRBV3-1 (or the pseudogene TRBV3-2), the J gene TRBJ2-3; the match to TRBD2 covers 7 bases. Germline lookup yields CDR1 LGHDT and CDR2 YNNKEL (reference sequence). CDR3 length equals 14 residues. Trimming took 4 bases from V and 2 from J; bases not matched to a gene: 3.

This rearrangement joins TRBV4-1 to TRBJ1-3; D unresolved. Deletions cut 0 bases from V and 7 bases from J, with 10 bases between. Germline loops: CDR1 MGHRA, CDR2 YSYEKL. The CDR3 has 14 amino acids. CDR3 protein: CASSQEAEINTIYF. The CDR3 DNA follows: TGCGCCAGCAGCCAAGAAGCCGAGATCAACACCATATATTTT.

This chain links TRBV10-3 with TRBJ2-1; 14 bases fit TRBD2. Germline CDR1 ENHRY, CDR2 SYGVKD. CDR3 length equals 16 residues. V was pared by 4 bases and J by 2 bases, with 1 base of the junction left unmatched. This chain's CDR3 is CAISAGLAGAYNEQFF. DNA for the CDR3: TGTGCCATCAGTGCGGGACTAGCGGGGGCCTACAATGAGCAGTTCTTC.

This clone was seen a single time. V is TRBV3-1 (or the pseudogene TRBV3-2) and J is TRBJ1-1; D remains ambiguous. Between the trimmed V and J ends, which lost 0 bases and 5 bases, there was a span of 10 bases. Germline V CDR1 and CDR2: LGHDT, YNNKEL (reference sequence). The length of the CDR3 is 14 residues. CDR3 sequence reads: CASSQDGRNTEAFF. CDR3 DNA: TGTGCCAGCAGCCAAGATGGCAGGAATACTGAAGCTTTCTTT.

This sequence joins TRBV19 and TRBJ2-6, with TRBD1 identical over 7 bases. After removal of 4 bases from V and 4 bases from J, the junction contained 16 bases not matched to a gene. The CDR3 sequence is 19 residues long. Per the germline V gene, CDR1 is LNHDA and CDR2 is SQIVND (reference sequence). DNA of the CDR3: TGTGCCAGTAGTACTAATTTACAGGGGTGGAGTTACGGGGCCAACGTCCTGACTTTC. This gives the protein CASSTNLQGWSYGANVLTF.

CDR3 nucleotides: TGCGCCAGCAAATACGGATCACAGGGGGCTGGAAACACCATATATTTT. Protein: CASKYGSQGAGNTIYF. This chain connects TRBV5-1 to TRBJ1-3; 8 bases align to TRBD1. V was clipped by 6 bases and J by 2 bases; unmatched bases: 10. The CDR3 is 16 amino acids. CDR1 and CDR2 from the germline V gene are SGHRS and YFSETQ.

This chain joins TRBV25-1 and TRBJ2-7, with 9 bases identical to TRBD1. Germline V gene sequence: CDR1 MGHDK, CDR2 SYGVNS. V was clipped by 8 bases and J by 3 bases; unmatched bases: 11. The CDR3 spans 15 residues. The CDR3 loop reads CASARGQGAGYEQYF. The CDR3 nucleotides read TGTGCCAGCGCCCGGGGACAGGGTGCAGGCTACGAGCAGTACTTC.

The chain employs TRBV21-1 and TRBJ1-1. TRBV21-1 is deemed a pseudogene. The CDR3 extends over 13 amino acids. CDR3 coding DNA: TGTGCCAGCAGACGGGGGATGAACACTGAAGCTTTCTTT. Translation gives CASRRGMNTEAFF.

A single count supports this clone. The genes are TRBV14 and TRBJ1-1; D gene ambiguous. The CDR3 spans 13 residues. Trimming took off 4 bases at V and 0 bases at J, with 6 bases between the two ends. Germline CDR1 reads SGHDN; CDR2 reads FVKESK. The CDR3 region is CASSPTLNTEAFF. Here the CDR3 DNA reads TGTGCCAGCAGCCCGACACTGAACACTGAAGCTTTCTTT.

The chain joins TRBV18 to TRBJ1-1; D is possibly TRBD1 (5 bases). Trimming shortened V by 3 bases and J by 4 bases, and 15 bases separated the two germline ends. Germline values: CDR1 KGHSH, CDR2 LQKENI. The CDR3 runs to 15 residues. CDR3 nucleotide sequence: TGTGCCAGCTCACCGCTGAGGGGCGGGAGCACTGAAGCTTTCTTT. Its protein product is CASSPLRGGSTEAFF.